A single sample is the source of the 28 T cell receptor beta chains below, sequenced in a study of blood T cells in healthy people across ages. The use of a sample-barcoded 5' primer and a J-beta primer mix characterized a second PCR of roughly 6 to 11 cycles. TCRdb re-analysed the 5' RACE reads in MiXCR, keeping a single row per CDR3 protein. The sample lists 600,000 to 1,000,000 distinct CDR3 sequences; roughly 60% were seen once. Specimen: blood. The receptors derive from a man younger than 40 in good health.

The J gene is TRBJ2-5, the V gene TRBV27; TRBD2 matches 14 bases. The ends lost 5 bases at V and 2 bases at J; junction bases unmatched: 10. CDR1 and CDR2 from the germline V gene are MNHEY and SMNVEV (reference sequence). The CDR3 spans 18 residues. The CDR3 loop is CASSPPGLAGVRQETQYF. The CDR3 DNA reads TGTGCCAGCAGTCCCCCGGGACTAGCGGGAGTTAGACAAGAGACCCAGTACTTC.

The CDR3 coding sequence is TGTGCCAGCAGTTTTCTCCAGGGCGGCGATACGCAGTATTTT. This translates into CASSFLQGGDTQYF. The chain uses TRBV12-3 or TRBV12-4 and TRBJ2-3, with D perhaps TRBD1 (5 bases). Trimming stripped 3 bases from V and 6 bases from J, with 13 bases between. The CDR3 consists of 14 residues.

As regards this clonotype: The junction differs from germline at one of its ends, possibly a read error. V usage is TRBV20-1 and J usage is TRBJ2-7, with D perhaps TRBD1 or TRBD2 (6 bases each). The CDR3 has 13 residues. Per germline, CDR1 DFQATT and CDR2 SNEGSKA (reference sequence). The CDR3 DNA follows: TGCAGTGCTAGCGGGGGCAACTCCTACGGGCAGTACTTC. It codes for CSASGGNSYGQYF.

This chain connects TRBV20-1 to TRBJ2-1, with 9 positions matching TRBD2. Germline CDR1 and CDR2: DFQATT and SNEGSKA (reference sequence). This CDR3 has 12 residues. V lost 4 bases, J lost 10 bases, and 5 bases stayed unmatched. Here the CDR3 DNA reads TGCAGTGCTATCGTAGCGGGAGCCGAGCAGTTCTTC. Translation gives CSAIVAGAEQFF.

This chain uses TRBV6-5 with TRBJ2-3; no clear D. Germline-derived CDR1 and CDR2 are MNHEY and SVGAGI. This CDR3 has 15 residues. V was clipped by 6 bases and J by 1 base, with 14 bases between them. CDR3 bases: TGTGCCAGCAGACCCTACGCCGGGCGCACAGATACGCAGTATTTT. Translation: CASRPYAGRTDTQYF.

This clonotype occurred once. The chain employs TRBV20-1 and TRBJ2-1; tentatively, D is TRBD2 (5 bases). CDR1 and CDR2 from the germline V gene are DFQATT and SNEGSKA (reference sequence). This CDR3 region has 18 residues. Trimming stripped 2 bases from V and 4 bases from J, with 24 bases between. The CDR3 region is CSARTRSSKTLRYNEQFF. The CDR3 coding sequence is TGCAGTGCTAGAACTAGATCGAGCAAGACCCTACGTTACAATGAGCAGTTCTTC.

The J gene is TRBJ2-1, the V gene TRBV27; 7 bases are a match to TRBD1. V was clipped by 4 bases and J by 3 bases; unmatched bases: 6. Germline V gene lookup returns CDR1 MNHEY and CDR2 SMNVEV (reference sequence). This CDR3 is built from 15 residues. The CDR3 sequence is CASSSSGGRYNEQFF. In DNA form, the CDR3 reads TGTGCCAGCAGTTCCTCAGGGGGACGCTACAATGAGCAGTTCTTC.

This clonotype has only a few counts. The chain links TRBV12-3 or TRBV12-4 to TRBJ2-5, with unresolved D. Trimming shortened V by 1 base and J by 1 base, and 4 bases separated the two germline ends. The CDR3 spans 13 residues. CDR3 sequence (DNA): TGTGCCAGCAGTTTAGTCTTCCAAGAGACCCAGTACTTC. It specifies CASSLVFQETQYF.

The CDR3 is CSASDYPQSNSPLHF. The CDR3 DNA reads TGCAGTGCTAGCGACTACCCGCAGTCCAATTCACCCCTCCACTTT. V is TRBV20-1 and J is TRBJ1-6, with unresolved D. The CDR3 totals 15 residues. The ends were cut back, 3 bases at V and 7 bases at J, with 16 bases in the middle. Germline lookup yields CDR1 DFQATT and CDR2 SNEGSKA (reference sequence).

V usage is TRBV30 and J usage is TRBJ2-7, with TRBD1 matching 8 bases. The V gene end was trimmed by 3 bases and the J gene end by 5 bases; junction bases not matched to a gene: 12. This CDR3 is built from 15 residues. Germline CDR1 and CDR2: GTSNPN and SVGIG (reference sequence). CDR3 amino acids: CAWSISRTGSHEQYF. The CDR3 DNA reads TGTGCCTGGAGCATAAGCCGGACAGGGTCCCACGAGCAGTACTTC.

The V gene is TRBV12-3 or TRBV12-4, the J gene TRBJ1-2; the D is unclear. CDR3 length equals 14 residues. V gave up 5 bases and J gave up 4 bases, with 14 bases separating them. DNA for the CDR3: TGTGCCAGCAGTGTAGGAGGGTCCCGCTATGGCTACACCTTC. Amino acid sequence: CASSVGGSRYGYTF.

The chain carries TRBV12-3 or TRBV12-4 and TRBJ1-2; 7 nucleotides line up with TRBD1. CDR3 size: 12 residues. Unmatched junction bases numbered 4, after V lost 6 bases and J lost 6 bases. The CDR3 region has the DNA TGTGCCAGCAGGACAGGGTTTGATGGCTACACCTTC. Encoded protein: CASRTGFDGYTF.

This clonotype is a singleton in its sample. The rearrangement joins TRBV7-2 to TRBJ2-3; 9 bases align to TRBD2. V was clipped by 5 bases and J by 2 bases; unmatched bases: 11. CDR1 and CDR2 (germline): SGHTA, FQGNSA. There are 17 residues in the CDR3. The CDR3 spells CASSMEQPGLATDTQYF. The CDR3 region has the DNA TGTGCCAGCAGCATGGAGCAGCCGGGACTAGCCACAGATACGCAGTATTTT.

The chain has TRBV29-1 and TRBJ1-2; D gene unclear. Germline V CDR1 and CDR2: SQVTM, ANQGSEA. V lost 4 bases to trimming and J lost 8 bases, with 14 bases between them. The CDR3 extends over 12 amino acids. The CDR3 sequence is CSVGEWVWGYTF. The CDR3 nucleotides are TGCAGCGTTGGGGAATGGGTTTGGGGCTACACCTTC.

The chain has TRBV30 and TRBJ2-4, with TRBD1 as a possible D gene (5 bases). The CDR3 spans 11 residues. Trimming took 8 bases from V and 15 from J, leaving 20 bases between them. Germline V gives CDR1 GTSNPN, CDR2 SVGIG (reference sequence). The CDR3 sequence is CAPKGVRLGYF. The DNA for the CDR3 is TGTGCCCCCAAAGGGGTGCGTCTGGGGTACTTC.

The gene calls are TRBV12-3 or TRBV12-4 and TRBJ2-1, with TRBD2 matching over 9 bases. The length of the CDR3 is 15 residues. The J segment lost 10 bases and the V segment lost 4 bases, leaving 11 bases of the junction unmatched. CDR3 bases: TGTGCCAGCAGTTCCCGGGGCCTAGCGGGATGGGAGCAGTTCTTC. Translation gives CASSSRGLAGWEQFF.

This clonotype was counted at least ten times. This sequence joins TRBV20-1 and TRBJ2-1, with a possible D match to TRBD2 (7 bases). The germline V gene has CDR1 DFQATT and CDR2 SNEGSKA (reference sequence). V was pared by 3 bases and J by 10 bases, with 22 bases between. The CDR3 has 15 amino acids. CDR3 nucleotide sequence: TGCAGTGCTAGGTTTTCGGGGGGCCGTGGGGACGAGCAGTTCTTC. The encoded protein is CSARFSGGRGDEQFF.

The rearrangement joins TRBV25-1 to TRBJ2-7; D ambiguous. V was cut by 1 base and J by 7 bases, with 5 bases left in between. The germline CDR1 and CDR2 sequences are MGHDK and SYGVNS. This CDR3 contains 11 residues. The CDR3 region has the DNA TGTGCCAGCAGTGAATTGGTTGAGCAGTACTTC. Translation: CASSELVEQYF.

V gene TRBV4-2 combines with J gene TRBJ2-3; 10 bases map to TRBD2. CDR3 length: 17 residues. J was trimmed by 8 bases and V by 0 bases; bases with no gene match: 11. Germline assignment: CDR1 LGHNA and CDR2 YNFKEQ. DNA of the CDR3: TGTGCCAGCAGCCAAGAGAAGGTAGCGGGAGGTAGGGTTACGCAGTATTTT. It translates to CASSQEKVAGGRVTQYF.

This clonotype was seen repeatedly, ten times or more. The chain joins TRBV10-3 to TRBJ2-1, with D hard to call. V lost 6 bases, J lost 10 bases, and 19 bases lay in between. The germline CDR1 and CDR2 sequences are ENHRY and SYGVKD. The CDR3 extends over 14 amino acids. The CDR3 here is CAISQTGRYSEQFF. DNA for the CDR3: TGTGCCATCAGCCAGACGGGCCGATATTCAGAGCAGTTCTTC.

The chain combines TRBV4-3 with TRBJ2-1; a weak D match, TRBD1 (6 bases). Germline V gene data show CDR1 as LGHNA and CDR2 as YSLEER. Trimming removed 4 bases from V and 4 bases from J, with 14 bases in between. This CDR3 is built from 15 residues. The CDR3 coding sequence is TGCGCCAGCAGCCCAGACAGGAGGCGTTACAATGAGCAGTTCTTC. Translated, it gives CASSPDRRRYNEQFF.

This chain joins TRBV28 and TRBJ2-7; TRBD1 matches 9 bases. The CDR3 loop spans 14 amino acids. Germline V gives CDR1 MDHEN, CDR2 SYDVKM. The V and J ends lost 5 bases and 1 base, in that order; junction bases with no gene match: 3. CDR3 nucleotides: TGTGCCAGCAGTATGGACAGGGGATCCTACGAGCAGTACTTC. Encoded protein: CASSMDRGSYEQYF.

This chain joins TRBV20-1 and TRBJ2-3, with TRBD2 matching over 7 bases. The trim removed 0 bases at V and 0 bases at J, leaving 9 bases unmatched. CDR3 length: 17 amino acids. Germline lookup yields CDR1 DFQATT and CDR2 SNEGSKA (reference sequence). The CDR3 reads CSARDLWGGGSTDTQYF. DNA of the CDR3: TGCAGTGCTAGAGATCTCTGGGGGGGGGGAAGCACAGATACGCAGTATTTT.

CDR3 sequence: CASRLDSQGYTF. CDR3 nucleotide sequence: TGCGCCAGCAGACTTGACTCGCAGGGCTACACCTTC. The rearrangement links TRBV5-1 to TRBJ1-2; D call uncertain. V was shortened by 5 bases and J by 8 bases, with 13 bases between the two germline ends. CDR3 length equals 12 residues. CDR1 and CDR2 (germline): SGHRS, YFSETQ.

The chain employs TRBV7-2 and TRBJ2-1; the match to TRBD1 covers 7 bases. After removal of 3 bases from V and 8 bases from J, the junction contained 10 bases not matched to a gene. This CDR3 region has 15 residues. Germline CDR1 is SGHTA and CDR2 is FQGNSA. The CDR3 here is CASSFRRQGRHEQFF. In nucleotides, the CDR3 is TGTGCCAGCAGCTTCCGCCGACAGGGCCGGCATGAGCAGTTCTTC.

This clonotype was counted only a few times. This chain connects TRBV4-2 to TRBJ2-7, with 10 bases fitting TRBD2. This CDR3 has 18 residues. CDR1 is LGHNA and CDR2 is YNFKEQ in the germline V gene. V shed 0 bases and J 2 bases; nucleotides not matched to a gene: 10. The CDR3 DNA reads TGTGCCAGCAGCCAAGACTTAGCGGGGGGCCGACGTGCCTACGAGCAGTACTTC. This sequence encodes CASSQDLAGGRRAYEQYF.

In the case of this clonotype: This may come from a read error, since a much larger clone is one base off. CDR3 nucleotides: TGTGCCAGCAGCGTGACCCTAAGGAAGCTTTTGAATGAGCAGTTCTTC. Amino acids: CASSVTLRKLLNEQFF. V and J are TRBV9 and TRBJ2-1; D is ambiguous. V was trimmed by 2 bases and J by 7 bases, leaving 19 bases between them. CDR1 is SGDLS and CDR2 is YYNGEE in the germline V gene. CDR3 length: 16 residues.

This clonotype showed up just once. The rearrangement links TRBV4-2 to TRBJ2-2; 8 bases fit TRBD2. V lost 3 bases and J lost 9; bases outside the gene matches: 21. This CDR3 spans 19 amino acids. CDR1 and CDR2 from the germline V gene are LGHNA and YNFKEQ. The CDR3 protein is CASSQVLGLAGTVGRELFF. The CDR3 nucleotides read TGTGCCAGCAGCCAGGTTCTCGGGTTAGCGGGAACGGTTGGCAGGGAGCTGTTTTTT.